The source of this TCR beta chain is a study of low-dose radiotherapy and immunotherapy resistance in tumors (dated by TCRdb to between 2020 and 2023). Turning to the overall study: In Cohort 1, 0.5 Gy per fraction was delivered every 2 weeks, and a total PTV dose of 6.5 Gy was prescribed. Cohort 2 received 1 Gy per fraction every two weeks, with a total of 13 Gy over 26 weeks. Patients were given nivolumab as a 240 mg flat dose every two weeks and ipilimumab at 1 mg/kg every six weeks, with both drugs delivered intravenously. Cyclophosphamide 200 mg/m2 was administered intravenously every two weeks, one day before each radiation and immunotherapy administration. Patients took aspirin 300 mg orally once daily for four cycles, starting on cycle 1 day 1. Randomization of trial participants into treatment groups was not performed. Eight patients were included in the translational analysis, namely three from the first dose cohort plus the first five from the second dose cohort.

The CDR3, cysteine through phenylalanine, is 16 amino acids long. The only DNA kept is the CDR3, 48 bases in frame from the first base. CDR1 SGHAT and CDR2 FQNNGV are derived from the germline V gene. This clonotype showed up just once. This receptor's antigen is unknown. This sequence is one base from a far larger clone and is likely a read error. Sequencing was performed on an Illumina HiSeq 2500. First-strand cDNA was synthesized with Superscript III and a set of TRAV- and TRBV-specific primers, covering both TCRalpha and TCRbeta chains. A roughly 19-cycle PCR with Phusion amplified the TCRs, pairing a constant-region primer with the adapter that was attached to the V primers. Amplification of the isolated mRNA was done with the MessageAmp II aRNA Amplification Kit, which involved a roughly 16-hour in vitro transcription at 37 degrees C. The Dynabeads mRNA DIRECT Purification Kit was used to isolate the mRNA for TCR sequencing. Indexed Illumina adapters were added in a second Phusion PCR of 20 to 25 cycles, and the PCR products were purified with AMPure XP beads. In the source study's methods: Custom Perl scripts were used to pool TCR sequences that encoded the same protein, to remove out-of-frame sequences, and to calculate the abundance of each clonotype. The analysis excluded TCR sequences that were supported by just one read. Among the metrics used to describe the repertoires were Shannon entropy, Gini index, clonality, richness, and the frequency of TCRs shared between repertoires. The public reads were quality trimmed at Q25 with fastp and then assembled into clones with MiXCR by TCRdb, keeping productive beta chains. Here each entry gathers all rows of one CDR3 protein and keeps the most common genes and DNA. Clone size and V and J calls follow TCRdb, not the original study. The sample table lists 65,000 to 95,000 distinct CDR3 sequences, around 18% of them with a count of one. 5% to 6.5% of the sample rests with the top ten.

The time point label for this specimen denotes: before trial treatment. The donors came from RACIN, which was a single-arm phase I dose-escalation trial that paired nivolumab and ipilimumab with aspirin, low-dose cyclophosphamide and low-dose radiotherapy. Patients were eligible if they had advanced solid tumors that were TIL-negative. The rearrangement combines TRBV11-2 with TRBJ2-5; TRBD1 might be the D gene, on 5 matching bases. This TCR was recovered from a male donor with prostate cancer. Specimen: PBMCs, collected before treatment. The DNA sequence follows: TGTGCCAGCAGCCCGATACGACGCCTTACGGACAATGAGCAGTCCTTC. Translated, this gives CASSPIRRLTDNEQSF. With the rest looked up from the reference TRBV11-2 and TRBJ2-5 genes rather than sequenced, the full variable domain is EAGVAQSPRYKIIEKRQSVAFWCNPISGHATLYWYQQILGQGPKLLIQFQNNGVVDDSQLPKDRFSAERLKGVDSTLKIQPAKLEDSAVYLCASSPIRRLTDNEQSFGPGTRLLVL.